This TCR beta chain derives from a study of stem cell transplantation in POMP-related autoinflammatory disease listed by TCRdb under 2021. With regard to the full study: The study hypothesis was that defective thymoproteasomes impair MHC class I-dependent CD8+ T-cell differentiation and positive selection, which skews the TRB repertoire. Prior to transplant, the patients had CD4+ naive T-cell skewing, low CD8+ T-cell proportions, and decreased T-cell cytokine secretion. High-throughput TRB sequencing assessed how POMP deficiency affects T-cell receptor beta repertoire diversity and CDR3 characteristics.

According to the germline V gene (reference sequence), CDR1 reads MNHNY and CDR2 reads SVGAGI. Its CDR3 holds 15 amino acids, cysteine through phenylalanine. The read is trimmed to its CDR3 DNA, 45 bases read in frame from base 1. Trimming takes 6 bases from V and 5 bases from J, and the germline ends sit 19 bases apart. Comments on this clone: There is no known antigen for this receptor. Base qualities are not provided; no much larger clone lies one nucleotide away.

The protocol used for the library was the immunoSEQ multiplex PCR assay. The paper's processing steps were these. Shannon entropy, which takes clonal size distribution into account, was used to quantify repertoire diversity. Clonotype distribution inequality was measured with the Gini-Simpson index (Simpson_1-D). TCRdb limited this immuneACCESS table to in-frame rearrangements with V and J called. A share of clones is missing; checked studies link under half to unresolved V genes, and the rest is unexplained. V and J calls and clone size are those listed in that table; D and trimming were worked out from the DNA. The sample table lists over 9,500 clones, around nine tenths of them with a count of one. Of the sample, 50% to 65% falls within the top ten clones. The time point label for this specimen denotes: before hematopoietic stem cell transplant. PRAID was marked by prominent immunodeficiency together with autoinflammation. Before TRB sequencing, the T-cell subsets, namely conventional T cells, CD8+ T cells, regulatory T cells, and T follicular helper cells, were sorted.

The paper's findings and limits, for the study overall: The number of unique TRB V-J gene pairings was restricted in PRAID patients. In PRAID patients, the trend toward lower diversity and increased clonality reached statistical significance only for regulatory T cells. Across all analyzed T-cell subsets, PRAID patients showed a trend toward higher clonality and lower TRB diversity.

The clonotype was recovered from a human donor with POMP-related autoinflammation and immune dysregulation (PRAID). The rearranged segments are TRBV6-6 and TRBJ1-1; TRBD1 is a weak D gene call, 5 bases matching. The sample here was CD8+ T cells from PBMCs, taken before stem cell transplantation. In nucleotides, the sequence is TGTGCCAGCAGATATACCGGGGCTGGGGAGACTGAAGCTTTCTTT. Its protein product is CASRYTGAGETEAFF.